Following are 21 T cell receptor beta chains from one sample sequenced in a study of PD-L1 blockade in urothelial cancer. Sequenced by immunoSEQ multiplex PCR; TCRdb stores in-frame clones only, minus some. This repertoire shows some 76,000 clones, around nine tenths found once; its top ten account for 3.4%. The sample consisted of PBMCs, taken around atezolizumab (anti-PD-L1) treatment. These receptors were collected from a man aged 60 to 75 with urothelial cancer.

J is TRBJ1-1 and V is TRBV10-1; a possible D gene is TRBD1 (5 bases). V lost 2 bases, J lost 3 bases, and 10 bases lay in between. The germline gives CDR1 WNHNN, CDR2 SYGVQD (reference sequence). CDR3 length: 14 amino acids. The CDR3 is CASSETPGDTEAFF. CDR3 nucleotide sequence: TGCGCCAGCAGTGAGACACCGGGGGACACTGAAGCTTTCTTT.

The CDR3 nucleotides read TGTGCCAGCAGCTTACGGCGGTACACAGATACGCAGTATTTT. Its translation is CASSLRRYTDTQYF. The chain uses TRBV7-2 and TRBJ2-3; D remains ambiguous. V was pared by 2 bases and J by 2 bases, with 8 bases between. CDR1 SGHTA and CDR2 FQGNSA come from the germline V gene. CDR3 size: 14 residues.

This chain links TRBV7-9 with TRBJ2-7; D is undetermined. CDR1 and CDR2 from the germline V gene are SEHNR and FQNEAQ (reference sequence). V lost 1 base and J 3 bases, leaving 7 bases between the germline ends. The length of the CDR3 is 13 residues. CDR3 in DNA: TGTGCCAGCAGCTTAGGACTGCACTACGAGCAGTACTTC. It yields the protein CASSLGLHYEQYF. Looking up the rest from reference TRBV7-9 and TRBJ2-7 gives the full variable domain: DTGVSQNPRHKITKRGQNVTFRCDPISEHNRLYWYRQTLGQGPEFLTYFQNEAQLEKSRLLSDRFSAERPKGSFSTLEIQRTEQGDSAMYLCASSLGLHYEQYFGPGTRLTVT.

V is TRBV9 and J is TRBJ2-3; 9 bases align to TRBD2. The V segment lost 3 bases and the J segment 5 bases; nucleotides outside the gene matches: 10. In germline, CDR1 is SGDLS, CDR2 YYNGEE. The CDR3 contains 16 residues. CDR3 residues: CASSGLGGGAKDTQYF. CDR3 bases: TGTGCCAGCAGCGGCCTTGGCGGGGGGGCTAAAGATACGCAGTATTTT.

This clone came up a few times. The chain carries TRBV9 and TRBJ1-1; 10 positions match TRBD1. V lost 3 bases to trimming and J lost 5 bases; unmatched junction nucleotides: 7. Germline CDR1 reads SGDLS; CDR2 reads YYNGEE. This CDR3 region has 15 residues. The CDR3 DNA reads TGTGCCAGCAGCGACCGACAGGGGGCGCAAACTGAAGCTTTCTTT. Protein sequence: CASSDRQGAQTEAFF.

The rearrangement links TRBV4-1 to TRBJ2-1, with TRBD2 identical over 13 bases. Looked up from germline, CDR1 is MGHRA and CDR2 is YSYEKL. V trimming: 4 bases; J trimming: 8 bases; junction bases outside the gene matches: 8. The CDR3 runs to 16 residues. In DNA, the CDR3 is TGCGCCAGCAGCCTTGCGACTAGCGGGAGGCGCGATGAGCAGTTCTTC. Protein sequence: CASSLATSGRRDEQFF.

The J gene is TRBJ1-5, the V gene TRBV6-6; no clear D. Per the germline V gene, CDR1 is MNHNY and CDR2 is SVGAGI (reference sequence). The V and J ends lost 6 bases and 0 bases respectively, with 9 bases between them. The CDR3 is 14 amino acids. The CDR3 here is CASRPRSSNQPQHF. The DNA of the CDR3 is TGTGCCAGCAGGCCGCGGAGTAGCAATCAGCCCCAGCATTTT.

The chain uses TRBV11-2 and TRBJ2-3, with 7 positions matching TRBD2. Germline lookup yields CDR1 SGHAT and CDR2 FQNNGV. Trimming at V came to 0 bases and at J to 11 bases, leaving 20 bases not matched to a gene. This CDR3 has 18 amino acids. CDR3 DNA: TGTGCCAGCAGCTTAGAGGGCGGTAGCGGGTTAACGGCAGCTAGGCAGTATTTT. This translates into CASSLEGGSGLTAARQYF.

This clone occurred a few times. The genes are TRBV9 and TRBJ2-3; 7 bases are shared with TRBD1. V dropped 6 bases and J dropped 0; count of bases not matched to a gene: 7. This CDR3 spans 15 amino acids. The germline CDR1 and CDR2 sequences are SGDLS and YYNGEE. This chain's CDR3 is CASTRWGQSTDTQYF. The CDR3 DNA reads as TGTGCCAGCACTCGTTGGGGACAGAGCACAGATACGCAGTATTTT.

The chain recombines TRBV7-3 with TRBJ2-3, with D possibly TRBD2 on 6 matching bases. CDR1 is SGHTA, CDR2 FQGTGA, per germline. Between the trimmed V and J ends, which lost 1 base and 4 bases, there was a span of 6 bases. The CDR3 covers 13 residues. The CDR3 region is CASSLIAADTQYF. The CDR3 region has the DNA TGTGCCAGCAGCTTAATAGCGGCAGATACGCAGTATTTT.

In the case of this clone: One end of the junction is discordant with germline, which a read error may explain. The genes are TRBV6-4 and TRBJ2-1; no definite D call. Per the germline V gene, CDR1 is MRHNA and CDR2 is SNTAGT. The CDR3 extends over 14 amino acids. The chain's CDR3 is CASSELHSSNEQFF. The CDR3 bases are TGTGCCAGCAGTGAACTACACTCCTCCAATGAGCAGTTCTTC.

The chain carries TRBV10-3 and TRBJ1-4, with TRBD1 identical over 9 bases. With V trimmed by 3 bases and J by 7 bases, 3 bases remained unmatched. This CDR3 is 14 amino acids long. CDR1 and CDR2 (germline): ENHRY, SYGVKD. CDR3 sequence (DNA): TGTGCCATCAGTGATCGGACAGGGGCTGAAAAACTGTTTTTT. It encodes CAISDRTGAEKLFF.

This chain uses TRBV28 with TRBJ1-1; no clear D. Germline loops: CDR1 MDHEN, CDR2 SYDVKM. V lost 3 bases and J 0 bases, leaving 17 bases between the germline ends. There are 17 residues in the CDR3. CDR3 coding DNA: TGTGCCAGCAGTTTGATAAGCGGGGTTGGGATGAACACTGAAGCTTTCTTT. Protein sequence: CASSLISGVGMNTEAFF.

V and J are TRBV19 and TRBJ2-3; TRBD2 agrees at 12 bases. This CDR3 spans 18 amino acids. The V gene end was trimmed by 6 bases and the J gene end by 0 bases; junction bases not matched to a gene: 10. Germline-derived CDR1 and CDR2 are LNHDA and SQIVND (reference sequence). As DNA, the CDR3 is TGTGCCAGTAGCCCTCTAGCGGGAGGGCGGGGGAGCACAGATACGCAGTATTTT. It encodes CASSPLAGGRGSTDTQYF.

This clone has just a few counts. The chain combines TRBV5-1 with TRBJ1-1; a weak D match, TRBD1 (6 bases). There are 13 residues in the CDR3. Trimming removed 2 bases from V and 4 bases from J, with 9 bases in between. Per the germline V gene, CDR1 is SGHRS and CDR2 is YFSETQ. The CDR3 is CASSFTGPTEAFF. Here the CDR3 DNA reads TGCGCCAGCAGCTTCACAGGGCCCACTGAAGCTTTCTTT.

This rearrangement joins TRBV6-1 to TRBJ2-1, with 11 bases aligning to TRBD2. In germline, CDR1 is MNHNS, CDR2 SASEGT. The CDR3 is made up of 15 amino acids. The J segment lost 7 bases and the V segment lost 6 bases, leaving 8 bases of the junction unmatched. Written as DNA, the CDR3 is TGTGCCAGCAGCATAGCGGGAGGGCCGGGTAATGAGCAGTTCTTC. Residues: CASSIAGGPGNEQFF.

V is TRBV27 and J is TRBJ1-3, with D possibly TRBD1 on 5 matching bases. Germline assignment: CDR1 MNHEY and CDR2 SMNVEV (reference sequence). This CDR3 comprises 14 residues. V was cut by 2 bases and J by 1 base, with 6 bases left in between. This CDR3 is CASSLGQSGNTIYF. In nucleotides, the CDR3 is TGTGCCAGCAGTTTAGGACAATCTGGAAACACCATATATTTT.

V gene TRBV5-6 combines with J gene TRBJ2-1; 9 nucleotides agree with TRBD2. The CDR3 is 16 residues long. Germline CDR1 reads SGHDT; CDR2 reads YYEEEE. Trimming at V came to 4 bases and at J to 5 bases, leaving 10 bases not matched to a gene. CDR3 region: CASSQVGGLAHNEQFF. For the CDR3, the DNA is TGTGCCAGCAGCCAGGTCGGGGGACTAGCCCACAATGAGCAGTTCTTC. The whole variable domain, remainder taken from reference TRBV5-6 and TRBJ2-1, is DAGVTQSPTHLIKTRGQQVTLRCSPKSGHDTVSWYQQALGQGPQFIFQYYEEEERQRGNFPDRFSGHQFPNYSSELNVNALLLGDSALYLCASSQVGGLAHNEQFFGPGTRLTVL.

The chain couples TRBV7-7 to TRBJ1-2; maybe TRBD1 (5 bases). The CDR3 covers 16 residues. Germline CDR1 SSHAT, CDR2 FNYEAQ (reference sequence). Trimming removed 5 bases at V and 8 bases at J, with 24 bases between. The CDR3 is CASSPVSVSERGGYTF. The CDR3 DNA sequence: TGTGCCAGCAGCCCGGTTAGTGTGTCCGAAAGGGGCGGCTACACCTTC.

This chain uses TRBV4-2 with TRBJ1-1, with 7 bases fitting TRBD1. The CDR3 runs to 13 residues. The germline V gene has CDR1 LGHNA and CDR2 YNFKEQ. V was clipped by 1 base and J by 7 bases; unmatched bases: 3. CDR3 nucleotides: TGTGCCAGCAGCCAAGGGGACAGACATGAAGCTTTCTTT. It codes for CASSQGDRHEAFF.

The chain is built from TRBV5-1 and TRBJ1-1, with TRBD1 identical over 7 bases. The CDR3 extends over 16 amino acids. Germline-derived CDR1 and CDR2 are SGHRS and YFSETQ. Trimming removed 0 bases from V and 5 bases from J; junction bases left unmatched: 10. CDR3 amino acids: CASSLGQGVGETEAFF. The CDR3 DNA follows: TGCGCCAGCAGCTTGGGGCAGGGGGTAGGGGAAACTGAAGCTTTCTTT.